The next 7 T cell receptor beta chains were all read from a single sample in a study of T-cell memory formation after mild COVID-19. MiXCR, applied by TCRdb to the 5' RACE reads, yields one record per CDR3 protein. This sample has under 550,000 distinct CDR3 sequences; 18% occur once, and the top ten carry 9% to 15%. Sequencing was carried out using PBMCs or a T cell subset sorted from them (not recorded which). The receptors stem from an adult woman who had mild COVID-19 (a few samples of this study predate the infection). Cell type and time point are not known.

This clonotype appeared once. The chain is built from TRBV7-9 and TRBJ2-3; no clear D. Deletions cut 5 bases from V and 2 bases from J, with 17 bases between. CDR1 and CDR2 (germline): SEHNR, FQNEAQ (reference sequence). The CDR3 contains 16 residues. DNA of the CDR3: TGTGCCAGCAGCATAAGTCGTCCGGGCTCCACAGATACGCAGTATTTT. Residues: CASSISRPGSTDTQYF.

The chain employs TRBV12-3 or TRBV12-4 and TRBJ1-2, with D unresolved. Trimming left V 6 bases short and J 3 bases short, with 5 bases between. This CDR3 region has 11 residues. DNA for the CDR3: TGTGCCAGCAGGCAGGACTATGGCTACACCTTC. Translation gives CASRQDYGYTF.

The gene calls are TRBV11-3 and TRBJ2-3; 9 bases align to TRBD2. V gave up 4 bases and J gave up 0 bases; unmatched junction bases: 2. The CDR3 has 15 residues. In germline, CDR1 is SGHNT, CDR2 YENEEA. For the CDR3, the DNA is TGTGCCAGCAGCTGGACTAGCGCTAGCACAGATACGCAGTATTTT. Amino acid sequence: CASSWTSASTDTQYF. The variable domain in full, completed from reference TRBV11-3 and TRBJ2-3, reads EAGVVQSPRYKIIEKKQPVAFWCNPISGHNTLYWYLQNLGQGPELLIRYENEEAVDDSQLPKDRFSAERLKGVDSTLKIQPAELGDSAVYLCASSWTSASTDTQYFGPGTRLTVL.

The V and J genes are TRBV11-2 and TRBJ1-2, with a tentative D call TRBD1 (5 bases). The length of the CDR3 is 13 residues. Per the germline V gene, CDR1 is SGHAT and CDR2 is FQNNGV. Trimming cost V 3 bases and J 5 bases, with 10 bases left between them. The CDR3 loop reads CASSLGGAYGYTF. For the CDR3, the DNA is TGTGCCAGCAGCTTGGGAGGGGCATATGGCTACACCTTC.

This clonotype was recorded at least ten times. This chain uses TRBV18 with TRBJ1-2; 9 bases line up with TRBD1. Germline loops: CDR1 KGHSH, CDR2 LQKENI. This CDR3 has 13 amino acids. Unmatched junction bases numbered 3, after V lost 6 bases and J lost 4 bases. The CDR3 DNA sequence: TGTGCCAGCTCTTGGGACAGGGCCTATGGCTACACCTTC. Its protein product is CASSWDRAYGYTF.

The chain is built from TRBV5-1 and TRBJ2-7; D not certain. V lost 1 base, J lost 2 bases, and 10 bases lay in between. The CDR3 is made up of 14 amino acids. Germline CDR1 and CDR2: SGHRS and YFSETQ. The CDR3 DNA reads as TGCGCCAGCAGCTTGTCTGAGAGGACCTACGAGCAGTACTTC. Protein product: CASSLSERTYEQYF.

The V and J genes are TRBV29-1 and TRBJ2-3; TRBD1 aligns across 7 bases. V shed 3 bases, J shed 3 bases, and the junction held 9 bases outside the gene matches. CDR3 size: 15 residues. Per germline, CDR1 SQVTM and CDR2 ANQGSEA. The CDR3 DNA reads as TGCAGCGTTGAGAGACAGGGTGGTTTTACAGATACGCAGTATTTT. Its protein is CSVERQGGFTDTQYF.